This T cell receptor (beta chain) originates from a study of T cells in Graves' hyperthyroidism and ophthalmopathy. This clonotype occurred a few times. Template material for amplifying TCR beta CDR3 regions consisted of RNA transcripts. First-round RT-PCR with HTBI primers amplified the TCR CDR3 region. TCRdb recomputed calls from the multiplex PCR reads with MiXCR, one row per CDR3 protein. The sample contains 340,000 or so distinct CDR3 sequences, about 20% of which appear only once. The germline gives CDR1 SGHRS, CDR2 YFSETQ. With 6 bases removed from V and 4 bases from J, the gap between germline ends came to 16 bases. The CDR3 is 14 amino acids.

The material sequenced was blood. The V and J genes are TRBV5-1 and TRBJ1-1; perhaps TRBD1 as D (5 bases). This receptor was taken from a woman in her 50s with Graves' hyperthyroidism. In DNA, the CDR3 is TGCGCCAGCACCCCGGGACCCCCGACCACTGAAGCTTTCTTT. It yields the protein CASTPGPPTTEAFF.